This TCR beta chain was sequenced during a study of OX40 agonist ivuxolimab in advanced cancers. Whole-study context: Patients were given ivuxolimab, an antibody that agonizes OX40 (CD134). Findings and limits, study-wide: At 0.1 to 3.0 mg/kg, clonal expansion of CD4+ and CD8+ blood T cells had occurred by week 6.

The data were produced by immunoSEQ multiplex PCR, yet TCRdb's version contains in-frame clones alone and is incomplete. This table holds fewer than 100,000 clones, around 89% found once. Trimming removed 5 bases from V and 3 bases from J, with 10 bases in between. The CDR3 length is 13 residues. Germline-derived CDR1 and CDR2 are SGHTA and FQGNSA. With regard to this clone: Its antigen is currently unknown.

Peripheral blood came from all dose cohorts at three timepoints. Source: CD4+ or CD8+ T cells sorted from blood, taken in a trial of the OX40 agonist ivuxolimab. The TCR originated in an adult with an advanced solid tumor such as melanoma, head and neck, liver or kidney cancer. The chain has TRBV7-2 and TRBJ1-2; no reliable D call. In DNA, the CDR3 is TGTGCCAGCAGCCCCCCTTCTTACTATGGCTACACCTTC. The encoded protein is CASSPPSYYGYTF.